What follows are 30 T cell receptor beta chains derived from one specimen sequenced in a study of STAT5B mutations in CD4+ large granular lymphocyte leukemia. Libraries were prepared by immunoSEQ multiplex PCR; TCRdb keeps only in-frame clonotypes and omits some of them. The repertoire has 30,000 or so clones, around 80% of them found once; the top ten carry 2.1%. The sample consisted of CD4+ T cells from blood buffy coats. All receptors come from a human donor in good health.

In this sample, this clone turned up a few times. The chain combines TRBV21-1 with TRBJ2-4; the D call of TRBD2 is as the table states it, not checked on the DNA. TRBV21-1 represents a pseudogene. The CDR3 contains 17 residues. The CDR3 sequence is CASSKEFWRESKNIQYF. The CDR3 nucleotides read TGTGCCAGCAGCAAAGAGTTTTGGAGGGAATCCAAAAACATTCAGTACTTC.

The CDR3 nucleotides read TGCGCCAGCAGCCCTACAGGGTCCCCTCAGCCCCAGCATTTT. Translated, it gives CASSPTGSPQPQHF. The chain has TRBV10-1 and TRBJ1-5, with D possibly being TRBD1 (6 bases). The CDR3 has 14 amino acids. V dropped 6 bases and J dropped 6 bases, with 15 bases sitting between them. The germline V gene has CDR1 WNHNN and CDR2 SYGVQD (reference sequence).

The chain links TRBV7-6 to TRBJ2-5; 9 bases map to TRBD2. Germline CDR1 reads SGHVS; CDR2 reads FNYEAQ. The CDR3 consists of 14 residues. V shed 5 bases, J shed 4 bases, and the junction held 5 bases outside the gene matches. Here the CDR3 DNA reads TGTGCCAGCAGCGGGAGCGGGGGGCTAGAGACCCAGTACTTC. Translated, it gives CASSGSGGLETQYF.

This clone occurred a few times. J is TRBJ1-6 and V is TRBV15, with a tentative D call TRBD1 (5 bases). Trimming pared 1 base from V and 7 bases from J, leaving 14 bases between. The length of the CDR3 is 16 residues. CDR1 and CDR2 from the germline V gene are LNHNV and YYDKDF (reference sequence). CDR3: CATSRGGRAGNSPLHF. CDR3 in DNA: TGTGCCACCAGCAGAGGGGGCAGGGCCGGCAATTCACCCCTCCACTTT.

This clone was detected once. The chain uses TRBV6-6 and TRBJ1-3, with D hard to call. Between the trimmed V and J ends, which lost 0 bases and 0 bases, there was a span of 6 bases. In germline, CDR1 is MNHNY, CDR2 SVGAGI (reference sequence). The CDR3 has 15 residues. The CDR3 here is CASSYSGLSGNTIYF. The CDR3 bases are TGTGCCAGCAGTTACTCAGGACTCTCTGGAAACACCATATATTTT.

There are a few counts of this clone. V is TRBV19 and J is TRBJ1-4; maybe TRBD1 (6 bases). This CDR3 region has 16 residues. V lost 5 bases and J lost 5, with 18 bases in between. CDR1 and CDR2 (germline): LNHDA, SQIVND (reference sequence). The CDR3 is CASSPGSGTQNEKLFF. CDR3 coding DNA: TGTGCCAGTAGTCCTGGCTCCGGGACACAGAATGAAAAACTGTTTTTT. Using reference TRBV19 and TRBJ1-4 for the parts outside the CDR3, the full variable domain is DGGITQSPKYLFRKEGQNVTLSCEQNLNHDAMYWYRQDPGQGLRLIYYSQIVNDFQKGDIAEGYSVSREKKESFPLTVTSAQKNPTAFYLCASSPGSGTQNEKLFFGSGTQLSVL.

The rearrangement uses TRBV6-5 and TRBJ2-3; D might be TRBD2 (5 bases). Germline V gene data show CDR1 as MNHEY and CDR2 as SVGAGI. This CDR3 is built from 13 residues. With 2 bases removed from V and 4 bases from J, the gap between germline ends came to 7 bases. In nucleotides, the CDR3 is TGTGCCAGCAGTTACGGAGGCGCAGATACGCAGTATTTT. Amino acid sequence: CASSYGGADTQYF.

This chain links TRBV7-8 with TRBJ2-3; D could derive from TRBD1 or TRBD2 (6 bases each). The length of the CDR3 is 16 residues. The V end lost 5 bases, the J end lost 1 base, and 16 bases lay between the germline ends. Germline CDR1 SGHVS, CDR2 FQNEAQ. CDR3 in DNA: TGTGCCAGCAGCACAACTAGGAGGGGGGGCACAGATACGCAGTATTTT. It translates to CASSTTRRGGTDTQYF.

This clone was seen a single time. The rearrangement uses TRBV6-5 and TRBJ2-2, with D perhaps given as TRBD1 or TRBD2 (5 bases each). The CDR3 is 12 amino acids. The germline V gene encodes CDR1 MNHEY and CDR2 SVGAGI. The ends were cut back, 6 bases at V and 9 bases at J, with 11 bases in the middle. The CDR3 DNA sequence: TGTGCCAGCAGAAACGGGGCCCGGGAGCTGTTTTTT. Amino acids: CASRNGARELFF.

This sequence joins TRBV5-1 and TRBJ2-7; D perhaps matches TRBD2 (7 bases). The germline gives CDR1 SGHRS, CDR2 YFSETQ. V was clipped by 4 bases and J by 6 bases, with 17 bases between them. The CDR3 loop spans 14 amino acids. DNA for the CDR3: TGCGCCAGCAGCGGGGGGGCCAGTCTGGCCGAGCAGTACTTC. It yields the protein CASSGGASLAEQYF.

The chain is built from TRBV10-3 and TRBJ2-1, with 12 nucleotides matching TRBD1. This CDR3 contains 15 residues. V shed 6 bases, J shed 8 bases, and the junction held 8 bases outside the gene matches. Germline loops: CDR1 ENHRY, CDR2 SYGVKD. The CDR3 DNA follows: TGTGCCATCAGGGCTCGGGGACAGGGGGCCGATGAGCAGTTCTTC. This translates into CAIRARGQGADEQFF.

The rearrangement joins TRBV28 to TRBJ1-2; D gene uncertain. Looked up from germline, CDR1 is MDHEN and CDR2 is SYDVKM. V shed 6 bases and J shed 2 bases, with 22 bases lying between them. This CDR3 has 17 amino acids. The CDR3 protein is CASSPQAYEGGNYGYTF. DNA of the CDR3: TGTGCCAGCAGCCCCCAAGCCTACGAGGGTGGGAACTATGGCTACACCTTC.

V gene TRBV7-9 combines with J gene TRBJ1-2, with D perhaps matching TRBD1 (6 bases). This CDR3 region has 15 residues. The V gene's germline CDR1 is SEHNR and CDR2 FQNEAQ (reference sequence). V was shortened by 0 bases and J by 6 bases, with 14 bases between the two germline ends. The CDR3 sequence: CASSLAGRRGDGYTF. DNA of the CDR3: TGTGCCAGCAGCTTAGCCGGCAGGAGGGGGGATGGCTACACCTTC.

Comments on this clone: This CDR3 is also generated by other DNA sequences in the sample. V and J are TRBV19 and TRBJ1-5, with 11 bases lining up with TRBD1. Germline lookup yields CDR1 LNHDA and CDR2 SQIVND (reference sequence). V lost 3 bases to trimming and J lost 7 bases; unmatched junction nucleotides: 8. The length of the CDR3 is 16 residues. The CDR3 bases are TGTGCCAGTAGTATTCCCGGACAGGGGGCCAGACAGCCCCAGCATTTT. Translating gives CASSIPGQGARQPQHF.

The chain combines TRBV5-1 with TRBJ2-1; 12 bases agree with TRBD2. The germline V gene encodes CDR1 SGHRS and CDR2 YFSETQ. CDR3 size: 15 residues. Losses at the gene ends were 0 bases for V and 8 bases for J; bases not matched to a gene: 3. The CDR3 DNA reads TGCGCCAGCAGCTTGGAACTAGCGGGGGGCTATGAGCAGTTCTTC. Its translation: CASSLELAGGYEQFF.

The chain recombines TRBV10-1 with TRBJ2-1; 7 positions agree with TRBD2. The length of the CDR3 is 13 residues. Germline V gives CDR1 WNHNN, CDR2 SYGVQD (reference sequence). J was trimmed by 6 bases and V by 5 bases; bases with no gene match: 4. The CDR3: CASSYTSANEQFF. CDR3 in DNA: TGCGCCAGCAGTTATACTAGCGCCAATGAGCAGTTCTTC.

This clone has only one observation. This chain connects TRBV7-9 to TRBJ2-3; 9 bases map to TRBD2. The CDR3 consists of 19 residues. The V segment lost 4 bases and the J segment 2 bases; nucleotides outside the gene matches: 16. The V gene's germline CDR1 is SEHNR and CDR2 FQNEAQ (reference sequence). DNA of the CDR3: TGTGCCAGCAGCTGGCCGGGACTAGCTTTCGCGGCTGTCACAGATACGCAGTATTTT. Protein: CASSWPGLAFAAVTDTQYF.

The genes are TRBV5-6 and TRBJ2-5, with a tentative D call TRBD2 (5 bases). In germline, CDR1 is SGHDT, CDR2 YYEEEE. The length of the CDR3 is 14 residues. Trimming removed 4 bases from V and 5 bases from J, with 15 bases in between. The CDR3 nucleotides read TGTGCCAGCAGCCCCGATCTAGGCGGGGAGACCCAGTACTTC. As protein: CASSPDLGGETQYF.

This clone occurred a few times. J is TRBJ2-5 and V is TRBV7-6; 10 nucleotides line up with TRBD1. From germline, CDR1 is SGHVS and CDR2 FNYEAQ. V trimming: 5 bases; J trimming: 5 bases; junction bases outside the gene matches: 8. The CDR3 runs to 15 residues. CDR3 residues: CASSRTGGGIETQYF. DNA of the CDR3: TGTGCCAGCAGCCGGACAGGGGGTGGGATTGAGACCCAGTACTTC.

The chain employs TRBV19 and TRBJ1-3, with D possibly being TRBD1 (5 bases). Germline loops: CDR1 LNHDA, CDR2 SQIVND (reference sequence). V lost 7 bases and J 0 bases, leaving 13 bases between the germline ends. The CDR3 extends over 15 amino acids. CDR3 bases: TGTGCCAGTAAGTCGGGGCTCTACTCTGGAAACACCATATATTTT. It is translated as CASKSGLYSGNTIYF.

This clone was counted a few times. The J gene is TRBJ2-5, the V gene TRBV5-4; 10 bases agree with TRBD2. Germline V CDR1 and CDR2: SGHNT, YYREEE (reference sequence). The CDR3 runs 15 residues. The ends lost 4 bases at V and 4 bases at J; junction bases unmatched: 7. CDR3 DNA: TGTGCCAGCAGCGTGACTAGCGGGTTGGGAGAGACCCAGTACTTC. Its translation: CASSVTSGLGETQYF.

The chain recombines TRBV5-1 with TRBJ1-2; the match to TRBD1 covers 7 bases. CDR1 and CDR2 (germline): SGHRS, YFSETQ. CDR3 length: 14 residues. Trimming at V came to 4 bases and at J to 6 bases, leaving 9 bases not matched to a gene. The CDR3 loop reads CASSPGQSVHGYTF. Here the CDR3 DNA reads TGCGCCAGCAGCCCGGGACAGTCTGTCCATGGCTACACCTTC.

This clone came up a few times. J is TRBJ1-2 and V is TRBV19; D unclear. This CDR3 comprises 12 residues. V lost 5 bases, J lost 7 bases, and 11 bases lay in between. In germline, CDR1 is LNHDA, CDR2 SQIVND (reference sequence). The chain's CDR3 is CASSLVSSGYTF. The CDR3 DNA reads as TGTGCCAGTAGTTTAGTTTCCTCTGGCTACACCTTC.

A few counts support this clone. At one end, the junction sequence differs from germline, possibly due to a read error. The V gene is TRBV7-3, the J gene TRBJ2-7, with 8 bases lining up with TRBD2. Germline V gene lookup returns CDR1 SGHTA and CDR2 FQGTGA. The length of the CDR3 is 15 residues. CDR3 nucleotide sequence: TGTGCCAGCAGTTTAATAGCGGGGCCAGCCTACGAGCAGTACTTC. Translation gives CASSLIAGPAYEQYF.

The V and J genes are TRBV7-3 and TRBJ2-1; 12 nucleotides agree with TRBD2. The germline gives CDR1 SGHTA, CDR2 FQGTGA. The CDR3 is 17 amino acids. Losses at the gene ends were 1 base for V and 6 bases for J; bases not matched to a gene: 7. CDR3 region: CASSLRASGGGTNEQFF. In nucleotides, the CDR3 is TGTGCCAGCAGCTTAAGGGCTAGCGGGGGGGGCACCAATGAGCAGTTCTTC.

The chain links TRBV6-6 to TRBJ1-5; no clear D gene. From germline, CDR1 is MNHNY and CDR2 SVGAGI (reference sequence). V lost 6 bases, J lost 3 bases, and 9 bases lay in between. The CDR3 sequence is 13 residues long. The CDR3 coding sequence is TGTGCCAGCAGCCTTCTTGACAATCAGCCCCAGCATTTT. Translating gives CASSLLDNQPQHF.

The chain links TRBV6-1 to TRBJ1-5; D is ambiguous. V was cut by 0 bases and J by 0 bases, with 12 bases left in between. The CDR3 length is 17 residues. CDR1 is MNHNS, CDR2 SASEGT, per germline. In DNA form, the CDR3 reads TGTGCCAGCAGTGAAGCGCGGGCAGCTTATAGCAATCAGCCCCAGCATTTT. Its protein is CASSEARAAYSNQPQHF.

The chain links TRBV10-3 to TRBJ2-5; the D gene is possibly TRBD1 (6 bases). The CDR3 runs 13 residues. V was trimmed by 7 bases and J by 5 bases, leaving 14 bases between them. Looked up from germline, CDR1 is ENHRY and CDR2 is SYGVKD. The CDR3 nucleotides are TGTGCCATCAACGATGGGGGCAGGGAGACCCAGTACTTC. It encodes CAINDGGRETQYF.

V and J are TRBV19 and TRBJ1-5; no reliable D call. This CDR3 contains 16 residues. Germline V gene lookup returns CDR1 LNHDA and CDR2 SQIVND (reference sequence). V was clipped by 3 bases and J by 0 bases, with 12 bases between them. The CDR3 loop reads CASSIRRAVSNQPQHF. The CDR3 DNA reads TGTGCCAGTAGTATTAGGAGGGCAGTTAGCAATCAGCCCCAGCATTTT. The full variable domain, in which reference TRBV19 and TRBJ1-5 provide the parts outside the CDR3, is DGGITQSPKYLFRKEGQNVTLSCEQNLNHDAMYWYRQDPGQGLRLIYYSQIVNDFQKGDIAEGYSVSREKKESFPLTVTSAQKNPTAFYLCASSIRRAVSNQPQHFGDGTRLSIL.

This sequence joins TRBV6-1 and TRBJ2-3; 10 bases fit TRBD2. CDR3 length: 14 residues. The germline V gene has CDR1 MNHNS and CDR2 SASEGT. Trimming at V came to 10 bases and at J to 3 bases, leaving 7 bases not matched to a gene. The CDR3 DNA is TGTGCCACAAAGAATAGCGGGAGGACAGATACGCAGTATTTT. Protein: CATKNSGRTDTQYF.